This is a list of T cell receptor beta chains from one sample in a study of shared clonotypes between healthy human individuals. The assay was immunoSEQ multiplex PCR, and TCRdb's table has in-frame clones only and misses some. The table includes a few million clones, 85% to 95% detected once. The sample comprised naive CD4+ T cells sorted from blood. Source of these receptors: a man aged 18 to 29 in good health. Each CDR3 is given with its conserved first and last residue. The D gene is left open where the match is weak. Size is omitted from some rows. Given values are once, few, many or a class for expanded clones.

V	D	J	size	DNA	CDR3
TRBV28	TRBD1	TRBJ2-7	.	TGTGCCAGCAGTTTCCTCCCCGGGACAGACTACGAGCAGTACTTC	CASSFLPGTDYEQYF
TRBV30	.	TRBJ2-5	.	TGTGCCTGGAGTAATATCCAGGGGACCCAGTACTTC	CAWSNIQGTQYF
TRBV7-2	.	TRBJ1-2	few	TGTGCCAGCAGCCGGGGTAGGGAGTTAGCTAACTATGGCTACACCTTC	CASSRGRELANYGYTF
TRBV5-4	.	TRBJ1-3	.	TGTGCCAGCAGCTTGGGTGGGGCCGGAGTAGACACCATATATTTT	CASSLGGAGVDTIYF
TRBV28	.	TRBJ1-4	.	TGTGCCAGCAGTTTATTAGGCCAGCCTGAAAAACTGTTTTTT	CASSLLGQPEKLFF
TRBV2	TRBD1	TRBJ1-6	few	TGTGCCAGCAGTCCACAGGGGGCGAGGGGATCACCCCTCCACTTT	CASSPQGARGSPLHF
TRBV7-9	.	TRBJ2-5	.	TGTGCCAGCAGCCAAGAGGTAGCCAGATACTTC	CASSQEVARYF
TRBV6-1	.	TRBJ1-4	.	TGTGCCAGCAGTGAAGTAGGGCGGAGTAATGAAAAACTGTTTTTT	CASSEVGRSNEKLFF
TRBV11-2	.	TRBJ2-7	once	TGTGCCAGCAGCTTAGATCCTTTCAGGGGAGGCGAGCAGTACTTC	CASSLDPFRGGEQYF
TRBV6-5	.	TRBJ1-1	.	TGTGCCAGCAGTTACTCGATTCTGAACACTGAAGCTTTCTTT	CASSYSILNTEAFF
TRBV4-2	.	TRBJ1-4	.	TGTGCCAGCAGCCAAGATCCCGGAAAGAAGACAACTAATGAAAAACTGTTTTTT	CASSQDPGKKTTNEKLFF
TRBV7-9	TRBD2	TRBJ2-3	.	TGTGCCAGCAGCTTAAGACTAGCGCGAAATACGCAGTATTTT	CASSLRLARNTQYF
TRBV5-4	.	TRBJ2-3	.	TGTGCCAGCAGCCAAGGGGGTTCAATAGGCACAGATACGCAGTATTTT	CASSQGGSIGTDTQYF
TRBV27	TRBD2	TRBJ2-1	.	TGTGCCAGCAGTTCCGGACTAGCGGCCTTCGGTAAGCAGTTCTTC	CASSSGLAAFGKQFF
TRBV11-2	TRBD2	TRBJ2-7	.	TGTGCCAGCAGCTTTACTACTAGCGGGGATCTGGGCGAGCAGTACTTC	CASSFTTSGDLGEQYF
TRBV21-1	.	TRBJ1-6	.	TGTGCCAGCACCGAACAGAGTACACCCGTCCCCAACCGGCATAATTCACCCCTCCACTTT	CASTEQSTPVPNRHNSPLHF
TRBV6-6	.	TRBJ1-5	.	TGTGCCAGCAGTTACCCCCGGGACAATCAGCCCCAGCATTTT	CASSYPRDNQPQHF
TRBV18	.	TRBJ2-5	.	TGTGCCAGCTCACCACAGTTAGAGACCCAGTACTTC	CASSPQLETQYF
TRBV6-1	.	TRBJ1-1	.	TGTGCCAGCAGTCCTTTTAGTGGGGCGGCCTGGCTCTTT	CASSPFSGAAWLF
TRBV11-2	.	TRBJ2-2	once	TGTGCCAGCAGCCCCCGACCGGACGCGGCACGGGAGCTGTTTTTT	CASSPRPDAARELFF
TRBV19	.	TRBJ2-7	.	TGTGCCAGTAGTCGCGGGACAGTCTCCTACGAGCAGTACTTC	CASSRGTVSYEQYF
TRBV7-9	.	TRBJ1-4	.	TGTGCCAGCAGTAGGGACGGTCCTAATGAAAAACTGTTTTTT	CASSRDGPNEKLFF
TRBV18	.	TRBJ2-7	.	TGTGCCAGCTCACCACCCGTTCAGTCCTACGAGCAGTACTTC	CASSPPVQSYEQYF
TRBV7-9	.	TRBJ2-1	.	TGTGCCAGCAGCTTAGAGGGACCCGGCGGGTTCTTC	CASSLEGPGGFF
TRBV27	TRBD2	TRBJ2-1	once	TGTGCCAGCCGACTGGCGGGAGTATCGGGTGAGCAGTTCTTC	CASRLAGVSGEQFF
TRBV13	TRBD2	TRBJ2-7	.	TGTGCCAGCAGCCGCCCTAGCGGGGTATCCTACGAGCAGTACTTC	CASSRPSGVSYEQYF
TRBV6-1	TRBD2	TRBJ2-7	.	TGTGCCAGTTTAGCGGGGGGCTCCTACGAGCAGTACTTC	CASLAGGSYEQYF
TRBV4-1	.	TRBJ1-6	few	TGCGCCAGCAGCCAAGATTGGAATTCACCCCTCCACTTT	CASSQDWNSPLHF
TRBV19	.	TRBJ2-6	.	TGTGCCAGTAGTATCCCCCAGTCTGGGGCCAACGTCCTGACTTTC	CASSIPQSGANVLTF
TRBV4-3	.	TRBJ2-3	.	TGCGCCAGCAGCCAAGAATTTGGACAGAACACAGATACGCAGTATTTT	CASSQEFGQNTDTQYF
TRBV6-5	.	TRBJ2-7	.	TGTGCCAGCAGTCGGATACAAGGATCCTACGAGCAGTACTTC	CASSRIQGSYEQYF
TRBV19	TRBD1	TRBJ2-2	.	TGTGCCAGTAGTCCCTGGACAGGGGATAACACCGGGGAGCTGTTTTTT	CASSPWTGDNTGELFF
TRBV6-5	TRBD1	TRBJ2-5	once	TGTGCCAGCAGTAGACAGGGGATTCGGGAGACCCAGTACTTC	CASSRQGIRETQYF
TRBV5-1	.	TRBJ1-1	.	TGCGCCAGCAGCTTGGACAGGGTGAACACTGAAGCTTTCTTT	CASSLDRVNTEAFF
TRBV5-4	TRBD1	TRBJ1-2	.	TGTGCCAGCAGCTTGGGACAGGGGAAGAATGGCTACACCTTC	CASSLGQGKNGYTF
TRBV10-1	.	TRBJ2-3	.	TGCGCCACCTCGACAGGTCCCACAGATACGCAGTATTTT	CATSTGPTDTQYF
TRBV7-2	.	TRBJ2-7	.	TGTGCCAGCAGCTCCGGAGGGACAGCTAAGACCTACGAGCAGTACTTC	CASSSGGTAKTYEQYF
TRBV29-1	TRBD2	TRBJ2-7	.	TGCAGCGTAAAGACCGGGACTAGCGGATCCTACGAGCAGTACTTC	CSVKTGTSGSYEQYF
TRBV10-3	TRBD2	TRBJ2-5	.	TGTGCCATCAGTGGCTTGGCGGGGGTAGAACAAGAGACCCAGTACTTC	CAISGLAGVEQETQYF
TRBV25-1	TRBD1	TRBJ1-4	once	TGTGCCAGCAGCCCTACCGCAGGGGGCCTCGCAACTAATGAAAAACTGTTTTTT	CASSPTAGGLATNEKLFF
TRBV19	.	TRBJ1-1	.	TGTGCCAGTAGCAATCTAGGGTCCCTAAGGGCCGACAGTGAAGCTTTCTTT	CASSNLGSLRADSEAFF
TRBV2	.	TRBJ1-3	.	TGTGCCAGCTATAACGCCCTGGGGGGGAAGCCCTCTGGAAACACCATATATTTT	CASYNALGGKPSGNTIYF
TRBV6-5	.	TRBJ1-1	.	TGTGCCAGCAGATTACAGGGCGCGGCAGCCGAAGCTTTCTTT	CASRLQGAAAEAFF